This is a list of T cell receptor beta chains from one sample in a study of blood T cell repertoires in COVID-19. Repertoires were generated with immunoSEQ multiplex PCR, while TCRdb's copy carries only in-frame clones and drops some. Here the sample spans 130,000 to 150,000 clones, about 80% being singletons. The sequencing input was peripheral blood. These receptor sequences come from a human donor in a cohort sampled during active COVID-19. Both conserved end residues are part of each CDR3. The D gene is left open where the match is weak. The size entry is marked missing in some rows and otherwise reads once, few, many or a size class.

>TRBV6-6|-|-|TRBJ1-1
CASSYSGTTSF
TGTGCCAGCAGTTACTCCGGGACAACATCCTTT
>TRBV14|-|-|TRBJ2-1
CASSHLLATYNEQFF
TGTGCCAGCAGCCATCTACTAGCTACCTACAATGAGCAGTTCTTC
>TRBV10-1|-|-|TRBJ1-1
CASSVNRLNTEAFF
TGCGCCAGCAGTGTTAACAGACTGAACACTGAAGCTTTCTTT
>TRBV19|-|TRBD1|TRBJ2-3
CASSPTGWSTDTQYF
TGTGCCAGTAGTCCGACAGGGTGGAGCACAGATACGCAGTATTTT
>TRBV6-5|once|-|TRBJ2-7
CASSYDRGYEQYF
TGTGCCAGCAGTTACGATCGGGGTTACGAGCAGTACTTC
>TRBV9|-|TRBD2|TRBJ2-3
CASDKAGLSTDTQYF
TGTGCCAGCGACAAAGCGGGGTTAAGCACAGATACGCAGTATTTT
>TRBV5-1|-|-|TRBJ2-1
CASSLGGTNYNEQFF
TGCGCCAGCAGCTTGGGCGGGACCAACTACAATGAGCAGTTCTTC
>TRBV6-5|-|TRBD1|TRBJ2-2
CASSYSGTGYTGELFF
TGTGCCAGCAGTTACTCGGGGACAGGCTACACCGGGGAGCTGTTTTTT
>TRBV5-1|-|-|TRBJ2-3
CASSGTMVGVLDTQYF
TGCGCCAGCAGCGGAACGATGGTAGGAGTTTTAGATACGCAGTATTTT
>TRBV7-2|-|-|TRBJ2-2
CASSLGPNTGGELFF
TGTGCCAGCAGCTTAGGACCGAACACGGGGGGGGAGCTGTTTTTT
>TRBV28|-|-|TRBJ2-7
CASSLRPRLGVSYEQYF
TGTGCCAGCAGCCTAAGGCCCCGCCTAGGGGTCTCCTACGAGCAGTACTTC
>TRBV21-1|-|-|TRBJ1-2
CASRRPHRKGYGYTF
TGTGCCAGCCGCCGACCCCATCGAAAGGGGTATGGCTACACCTTC
>TRBV5-1|many|TRBD2|TRBJ2-7
CASSPGTSRGEQYF
TGCGCCAGCAGCCCCGGGACTAGCAGGGGCGAGCAGTACTTC
>TRBV14|-|-|TRBJ2-3
CASSRPQGSTLRADTQYF
TGTGCCAGCAGCCGGCCTCAAGGGAGCACCTTAAGGGCAGATACGCAGTATTTT
>TRBV7-9|few|TRBD1|TRBJ2-5
CASSYGQGGETQYF
TGTGCCAGCAGCTACGGACAGGGCGGGGAGACCCAGTACTTC
>TRBV27|-|-|TRBJ2-5
CATKEQTQKETQYF
TGTGCTACAAAGGAGCAAACACAAAAAGAGACCCAGTACTTC
>TRBV18|-|-|TRBJ2-7
CASSPREVAYEQYF
TGTGCCAGCTCACCGAGGGAGGTAGCATACGAGCAGTACTTC